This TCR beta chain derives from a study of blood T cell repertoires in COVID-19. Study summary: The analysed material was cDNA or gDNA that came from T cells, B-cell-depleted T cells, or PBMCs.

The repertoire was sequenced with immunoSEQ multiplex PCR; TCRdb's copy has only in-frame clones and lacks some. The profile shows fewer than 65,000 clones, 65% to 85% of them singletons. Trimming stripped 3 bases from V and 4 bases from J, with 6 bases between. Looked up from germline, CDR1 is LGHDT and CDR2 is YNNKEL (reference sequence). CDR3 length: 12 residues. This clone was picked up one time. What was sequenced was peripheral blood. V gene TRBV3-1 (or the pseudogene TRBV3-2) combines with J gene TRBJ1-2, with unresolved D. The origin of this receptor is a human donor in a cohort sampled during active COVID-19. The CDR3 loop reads CASSHGSYGYTF. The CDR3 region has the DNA TGTGCCAGCAGCCATGGTAGCTATGGCTACACCTTC.